Reported below is one TCR beta chain. What it recognizes is unknown. The data originate from a study of T cell responses to AZD1222 COVID-19 vaccine. Notes on the study in general: Regions left unmutated in variants are reportedly the target of nearly half of spike-specific TCRs. Baseline seropositivity characterized only six AZD1222 recipients. Possibly, clonal diversity was underestimated; donors were largely white British and included more females.

CDR3 length: 17 residues. The V end lost 4 bases, the J end lost 2 bases, and 19 bases lay between the germline ends. CDR1 is SGHTA, CDR2 FQGNSA, per germline. The table came from immunoSEQ multiplex PCR; TCRdb's copy has only in-frame clones and leaves some out. The repertoire holds over 45,000 clones, with approximately 85% as singletons. The sequence was collected from an adult in good health. This chain links TRBV7-2 with TRBJ2-3; possible D gene TRBD2, 6 bases. The sequencing here drew on peripheral blood, taken on day 0 of MenACWY control vaccination. The CDR3 loop reads CASSSSSDPYFTDTQYF. The CDR3 DNA sequence: TGTGCCAGCAGCTCATCTAGCGACCCCTATTTCACAGATACGCAGTATTTT.